A selection of T cell receptor beta chains follows, all from one sample in a study of OX40 agonist ivuxolimab in advanced cancers. Assay: immunoSEQ multiplex PCR; the TCRdb copy retains only in-frame clones and omits some. Among approximately 130,000 clones, 90% were seen once, and the ten largest hold 0.95% to 1.4%. Sample: CD4+ or CD8+ T cells sorted from blood, taken in a trial of the OX40 agonist ivuxolimab. The origin of the receptors is an adult with an advanced solid tumor such as melanoma, head and neck, liver or kidney cancer. CDR3s include the opening cysteine and the closing phenylalanine or tryptophan. A D gene is named only where the DNA matches it firmly. The listing skips clone size in some rows; elsewhere it reads once, few, many or a size class.

D: .; J: TRBJ2-2; V: TRBV28; length: 13; size: .; CDR3: CASSLRAPGELFF; DNA: TGTGCCAGCAGTTTACGAGCACCCGGGGAGCTGTTTTTT
D: TRBD2; J: TRBJ2-1; V: TRBV7-2; length: 17; size: .; CDR3: CASSLASASGQPNEQFF; DNA: TGTGCCAGCAGCTTAGCCTCTGCTAGCGGGCAACCTAATGAGCAGTTCTTC
D: .; J: TRBJ2-5; V: TRBV28; length: 16; size: .; CDR3: CASSLPSGHFQETQYF; DNA: TGTGCCAGCAGTCTTCCCTCGGGACACTTCCAAGAGACCCAGTACTTC
D: .; J: TRBJ1-1; V: TRBV15; length: 14; size: .; CDR3: CATSSGAGDTEAFF; DNA: TGTGCCACCAGCAGTGGTGCGGGGGACACTGAAGCTTTCTTT
D: TRBD2; J: TRBJ2-1; V: TRBV28; length: 16; size: .; CDR3: CASSLLASGIYNEQFF; DNA: TGTGCCAGCAGTTTATTGGCTAGCGGGATATACAATGAGCAGTTCTTC
D: .; J: TRBJ1-4; V: TRBV9; length: 16; size: .; CDR3: CASSNSRGLPIEKLFF; DNA: TGTGCCAGCAGCAATAGCCGGGGCCTACCTATCGAAAAACTGTTTTTT
D: TRBD1; J: TRBJ1-2; V: TRBV9; length: 16; size: .; CDR3: CASSPWTGGERSGYTF; DNA: TGTGCCAGCAGCCCCTGGACAGGAGGGGAACGGTCTGGCTACACCTTC
D: .; J: TRBJ1-5; V: TRBV28; length: 16; size: few; CDR3: CASRRQFPLGNQPQHF; DNA: TGTGCCAGCAGGAGGCAGTTTCCCCTCGGCAATCAGCCCCAGCATTTT
D: TRBD1; J: TRBJ2-3; V: TRBV5-6; length: 16; size: once; CDR3: CASSLRGQGGTDTQYF; DNA: TGTGCCAGCAGCTTGAGGGGACAGGGGGGCACAGATACGCAGTATTTT
D: .; J: TRBJ1-5; V: TRBV27; length: 14; size: .; CDR3: CASSLKSGDQPQHF; DNA: TGTGCCAGCAGTTTAAAGTCAGGGGATCAGCCCCAGCATTTT
D: .; J: TRBJ1-5; V: TRBV7-8; length: 16; size: once; CDR3: CASSTQGPGSNQPQHF; DNA: TGTGCCAGCAGCACCCAGGGACCCGGCAGCAATCAGCCCCAGCATTTT
D: TRBD1; J: TRBJ1-1; V: TRBV28; length: 18; size: .; CDR3: CASSWEGTGYAFNTEAFF; DNA: TGTGCCAGCAGTTGGGAAGGGACAGGGTACGCGTTTAACACTGAAGCTTTCTTT
D: TRBD2; J: TRBJ2-2; V: TRBV9; length: 16; size: .; CDR3: CASSVASGRNTGELFF; DNA: TGTGCCAGCAGCGTAGCTAGCGGGAGAAACACCGGGGAGCTGTTTTTT
D: .; J: TRBJ2-1; V: TRBV6-5; length: 13; size: .; CDR3: CASSFVTGDEQFF; DNA: TGTGCCAGCAGTTTCGTCACTGGCGATGAGCAGTTCTTC
D: TRBD2; J: TRBJ2-1; V: TRBV5-1; length: 15; size: .; CDR3: CASSFNQRGDNEQFF; DNA: TGCGCCAGCAGCTTTAATCAGCGGGGGGACAATGAGCAGTTCTTC
D: .; J: TRBJ1-2; V: TRBV19; length: 14; size: .; CDR3: CASRSTTGNYGYTF; DNA: TGTGCCAGTAGAAGCACCACGGGGAACTATGGCTACACCTTC
D: TRBD1; J: TRBJ2-2; V: TRBV19; length: 17; size: .; CDR3: CASSYNSPGQGIGELFF; DNA: TGTGCCAGTAGCTACAATTCCCCGGGACAGGGGATCGGGGAGCTGTTTTTT
D: TRBD1; J: TRBJ1-5; V: TRBV10-3; length: 16; size: .; CDR3: CAISESSGGSNQPQHF; DNA: TGTGCCATCAGTGAGTCGTCAGGGGGGAGCAATCAGCCCCAGCATTTT
D: .; J: TRBJ2-7; V: TRBV10-3; length: 12; size: .; CDR3: CAISAGTYEQYF; DNA: TGTGCCATCAGTGCTGGGACCTACGAGCAGTACTTC
D: TRBD2; J: TRBJ2-5; V: TRBV5-1; length: 18; size: .; CDR3: CASSSPGAGGRAFGTQYF; DNA: TGCGCCAGCAGCTCTCCAGGCGCGGGCGGGAGGGCCTTTGGGACCCAGTACTTC
D: TRBD2; J: TRBJ2-3; V: TRBV29-1; length: 17; size: .; CDR3: CSVEITVAGALPDTQYF; DNA: TGCAGCGTTGAGATAACCGTAGCGGGAGCCCTCCCAGATACGCAGTATTTT
D: .; J: TRBJ1-5; V: TRBV6-1; length: 12; size: .; CDR3: CASSGTSQPQHF; DNA: TGTGCCAGCAGTGGGACAAGCCAGCCCCAGCATTTT
D: TRBD1; J: TRBJ2-2; V: TRBV6-4; length: 15; size: .; CDR3: CASSEGQGNTGELFF; DNA: TGTGCCAGCAGTGAAGGACAGGGGAACACCGGGGAGCTGTTTTTT
D: .; J: TRBJ2-5; V: TRBV5-5; length: 12; size: few; CDR3: CASSLILETQYF; DNA: TGTGCCAGCAGCTTGATTTTAGAGACCCAGTACTTC
D: .; J: TRBJ2-6; V: TRBV5-1; length: 16; size: .; CDR3: CASSLTGISGANVLTF; DNA: TGCGCCAGCAGCCTGACAGGAATCTCTGGGGCCAACGTCCTGACTTTC
D: TRBD1; J: TRBJ1-2; V: TRBV27; length: 14; size: .; CDR3: CASSLSATGDGYTF; DNA: TGTGCCAGCAGTTTAAGCGCGACAGGGGATGGCTACACCTTC
D: .; J: TRBJ1-4; V: TRBV7-2; length: 14; size: .; CDR3: CASSLRRVGEKLFF; DNA: TGTGCCAGCAGCTTAAGAAGAGTAGGGGAAAAACTGTTTTTT
D: TRBD2; J: TRBJ2-1; V: TRBV7-3; length: 15; size: .; CDR3: CASSLGSGRSNEQFF; DNA: TGTGCCAGCAGCTTAGGTAGCGGGAGAAGCAATGAGCAGTTCTTC
D: .; J: TRBJ2-7; V: TRBV7-8; length: 14; size: .; CDR3: CASSSRTVSYEQYF; DNA: TGTGCCAGCAGCTCCAGGACAGTTTCCTACGAGCAGTACTTC
D: TRBD2; J: TRBJ2-7; V: TRBV28; length: 17; size: .; CDR3: CASLGLAGGPSIYEQYF; DNA: TGTGCCAGCCTAGGACTAGCGGGAGGGCCCAGCATCTACGAGCAGTACTTC
D: .; J: TRBJ2-1; V: TRBV9; length: 13; size: once; CDR3: CASSAGGSYEQFF; DNA: TGTGCCAGCAGCGCCGGAGGAAGCTATGAGCAGTTCTTC
D: .; J: TRBJ2-7; V: TRBV25-1; length: 12; size: .; CDR3: CASSDWGYEQYF; DNA: TGTGCCAGCAGTGATTGGGGCTACGAGCAGTACTTC
D: .; J: TRBJ2-7; V: TRBV9; length: 14; size: .; CDR3: CASSPSGATYEQYF; DNA: TGTGCCAGCAGCCCTTCGGGAGCAACCTACGAGCAGTACTTC
D: .; J: TRBJ2-6; V: TRBV7-3; length: 14; size: .; CDR3: CASSLLPGANVLTF; DNA: TGTGCCAGCAGCTTACTGCCTGGGGCCAACGTCCTGACTTTC
D: TRBD2; J: TRBJ2-3; V: TRBV7-3; length: 17; size: once; CDR3: CASSSSGTSGTTDTQYF; DNA: TGTGCCAGCAGCTCATCCGGGACTAGCGGGACCACAGATACGCAGTATTTT
D: .; J: TRBJ2-5; V: TRBV5-1; length: 14; size: .; CDR3: CASSESTTQETQYF; DNA: TGCGCCAGCAGCGAATCCACCACACAAGAGACCCAGTACTTC
D: .; J: TRBJ2-1; V: TRBV28; length: 12; size: .; CDR3: CASGLRYNEQFF; DNA: TGTGCCAGCGGATTACGCTACAATGAGCAGTTCTTC
D: .; J: TRBJ1-1; V: TRBV12-5; length: 13; size: .; CDR3: CASGRQVNTEAFF; DNA: TGTGCTAGTGGGCGACAGGTCAACACTGAAGCTTTCTTT
D: .; J: TRBJ2-3; V: TRBV4-1; length: 13; size: .; CDR3: CASSQGASDTQYF; DNA: TGCGCCAGCAGCCAAGGGGCTTCAGATACGCAGTATTTT
D: .; J: TRBJ2-1; V: TRBV6-1; length: 14; size: .; CDR3: CASSELTSYNEQFF; DNA: TGTGCCAGCAGTGAATTGACTAGCTACAATGAGCAGTTCTTC
D: .; J: TRBJ1-1; V: TRBV27; length: 14; size: .; CDR3: CASSLQMYGTEAFF; DNA: TGTGCCAGCAGTTTACAGATGTACGGCACTGAAGCTTTCTTT
D: .; J: TRBJ2-2; V: TRBV28; length: 12; size: .; CDR3: CASSLYAGELFF; DNA: TGTGCCAGCAGTTTATATGCCGGGGAGCTGTTTTTT
D: .; J: TRBJ2-3; V: TRBV9; length: 16; size: .; CDR3: CASSAGEGAVTDTQYF; DNA: TGTGCCAGCAGCGCTGGGGAAGGGGCGGTCACAGATACGCAGTATTTT
D: TRBD1; J: TRBJ1-2; V: TRBV6-5; length: 15; size: .; CDR3: CASSYGDRGNYGYTF; DNA: TGTGCCAGCAGTTATGGGGACAGGGGTAACTATGGCTACACCTTC
D: TRBD1; J: TRBJ1-2; V: TRBV5-1; length: 12; size: .; CDR3: CASSFTGDGYTF; DNA: TGCGCCAGCAGCTTTACAGGGGATGGCTACACCTTC
D: .; J: TRBJ1-4; V: TRBV19; length: 15; size: .; CDR3: CASTPTGRRNEKLFF; DNA: TGTGCCAGTACCCCCACGGGACGGCGTAATGAAAAACTGTTTTTT
D: .; J: TRBJ1-4; V: TRBV7-9; length: 16; size: .; CDR3: CASSSRGPVGGEKLFF; DNA: TGTGCCAGCAGCTCCCGAGGACCCGTCGGGGGGGAAAAACTGTTTTTT
D: TRBD1; J: TRBJ2-7; V: TRBV5-6; length: 16; size: few; CDR3: CASSLGQGIFSYEQYF; DNA: TGTGCCAGCAGCTTGGGACAGGGGATCTTTTCCTACGAGCAGTACTTC
D: .; J: TRBJ2-2; V: TRBV23-1; length: 17; size: .; CDR3: CASSQWDCLGWTGELFF; DNA: TGCGCCAGCAGTCAATGGGACTGCCTGGGTTGGACCGGGGAGCTGTTTTTT
D: .; J: TRBJ1-5; V: TRBV28; length: 14; size: .; CDR3: CASSPYDSNQPQHF; DNA: TGTGCCAGCAGCCCCTACGATAGCAATCAGCCCCAGCATTTT
D: .; J: TRBJ2-5; V: TRBV28; length: 15; size: .; CDR3: CASSPTRQAQETQYF; DNA: TGTGCCAGCAGTCCCACCAGGCAAGCTCAAGAGACCCAGTACTTC
D: .; J: TRBJ1-2; V: TRBV29-1; length: 12; size: .; CDR3: CSVVSLQNGYTF; DNA: TGCAGCGTTGTATCGCTACAAAACGGCTACACCTTC
D: TRBD1; J: TRBJ1-5; V: TRBV28; length: 15; size: .; CDR3: CASSLWQGGYQPQHF; DNA: TGTGCCAGCAGTTTATGGCAGGGGGGATATCAGCCCCAGCATTTT
D: TRBD1; J: TRBJ1-2; V: TRBV7-9; length: 13; size: .; CDR3: CASRKGQGYGYTF; DNA: TGTGCCAGCAGGAAAGGACAGGGCTATGGCTACACCTTC
D: .; J: TRBJ1-2; V: TRBV27; length: 14; size: once; CDR3: CASSFRDGAYGYTF; DNA: TGTGCCAGCAGTTTTCGAGACGGAGCGTATGGCTACACCTTC
D: .; J: TRBJ2-1; V: TRBV23-1; length: 16; size: .; CDR3: CASSLMGPCGYNEQFF; DNA: TGCGCCAGCAGTCTCATGGGTCCATGCGGATACAATGAGCAGTTCTTC
D: .; J: TRBJ1-2; V: TRBV19; length: 12; size: few; CDR3: CASSALNYGYTF; DNA: TGTGCCAGTAGTGCCTTAAACTATGGCTACACCTTC
D: .; J: TRBJ1-5; V: TRBV6-5; length: 14; size: .; CDR3: CASRNSLSNQPQHF; DNA: TGTGCCAGCAGGAACAGCCTTAGCAATCAGCCCCAGCATTTT
D: .; J: TRBJ2-7; V: TRBV4-1; length: 14; size: once; CDR3: CASSQPGHIYEQYF; DNA: TGCGCCAGCAGCCAACCGGGACACATCTACGAGCAGTACTTC
D: .; J: TRBJ1-4; V: TRBV7-3; length: 15; size: .; CDR3: CASSLSGQRNEKLFF; DNA: TGTGCCAGCAGCTTATCGGGGCAGCGTAATGAAAAACTGTTTTTT